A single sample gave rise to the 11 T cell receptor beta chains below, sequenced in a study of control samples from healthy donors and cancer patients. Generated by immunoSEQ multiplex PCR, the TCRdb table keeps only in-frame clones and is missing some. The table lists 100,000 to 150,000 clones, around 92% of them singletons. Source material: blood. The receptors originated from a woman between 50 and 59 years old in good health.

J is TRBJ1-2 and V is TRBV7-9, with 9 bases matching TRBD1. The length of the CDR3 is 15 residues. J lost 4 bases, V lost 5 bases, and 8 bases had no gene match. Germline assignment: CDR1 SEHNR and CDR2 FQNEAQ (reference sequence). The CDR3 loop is CASSPGRGQGYGYTF. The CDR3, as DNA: TGTGCCAGCAGCCCCGGAAGGGGACAGGGCTATGGCTACACCTTC.

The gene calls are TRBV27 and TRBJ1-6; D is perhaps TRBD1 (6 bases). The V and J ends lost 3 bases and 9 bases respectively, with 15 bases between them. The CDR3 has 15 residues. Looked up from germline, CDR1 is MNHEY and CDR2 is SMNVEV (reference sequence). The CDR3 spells CASSFGTRDISPLHF. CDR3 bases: TGTGCCAGCAGTTTCGGAACTAGGGACATTTCACCCCTCCACTTT.

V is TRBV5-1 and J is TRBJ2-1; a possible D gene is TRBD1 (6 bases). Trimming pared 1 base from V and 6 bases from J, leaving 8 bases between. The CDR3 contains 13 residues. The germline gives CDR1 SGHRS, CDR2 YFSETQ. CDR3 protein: CASSLTGFNEQFF. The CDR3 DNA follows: TGCGCCAGCAGCTTGACAGGGTTCAATGAGCAGTTCTTC.

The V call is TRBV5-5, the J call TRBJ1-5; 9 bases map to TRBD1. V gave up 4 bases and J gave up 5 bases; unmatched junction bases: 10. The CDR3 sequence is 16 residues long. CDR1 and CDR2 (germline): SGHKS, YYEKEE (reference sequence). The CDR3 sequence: CASSIGPGQGDQPQHF. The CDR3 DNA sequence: TGTGCCAGCAGCATAGGCCCGGGACAGGGCGATCAGCCCCAGCATTTT.

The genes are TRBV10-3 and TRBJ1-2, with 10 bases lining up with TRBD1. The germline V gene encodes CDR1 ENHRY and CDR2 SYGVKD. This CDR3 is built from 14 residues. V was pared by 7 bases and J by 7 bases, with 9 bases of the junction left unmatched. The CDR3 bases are TGTGCCATCACCCCCGGGACAGGGGCTGGTGGCTACACCTTC. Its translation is CAITPGTGAGGYTF.

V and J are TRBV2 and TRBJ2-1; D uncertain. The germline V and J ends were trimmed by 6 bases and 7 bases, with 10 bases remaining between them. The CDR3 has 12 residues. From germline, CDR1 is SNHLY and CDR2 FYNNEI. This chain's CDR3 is CASSLSRNEQFF. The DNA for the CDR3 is TGTGCCAGCAGCCTCTCTAGGAATGAGCAGTTCTTC.

In DNA form, the CDR3 reads TGTGCCAGCAGTGGGGGTCGAATCTCCGAGCAGTACTTC. Amino acid sequence: CASSGGRISEQYF. The chain carries TRBV2 and TRBJ2-7; D uncertain. CDR3 length equals 13 residues. Deletions cut 4 bases from V and 6 bases from J, with 13 bases between. Germline CDR1 SNHLY, CDR2 FYNNEI.

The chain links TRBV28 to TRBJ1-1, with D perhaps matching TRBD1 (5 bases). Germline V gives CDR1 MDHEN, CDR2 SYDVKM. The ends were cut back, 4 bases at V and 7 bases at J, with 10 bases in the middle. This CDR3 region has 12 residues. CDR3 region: CASSSGRVEAFF. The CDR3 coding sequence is TGTGCCAGCAGTTCAGGGAGGGTTGAAGCTTTCTTT.

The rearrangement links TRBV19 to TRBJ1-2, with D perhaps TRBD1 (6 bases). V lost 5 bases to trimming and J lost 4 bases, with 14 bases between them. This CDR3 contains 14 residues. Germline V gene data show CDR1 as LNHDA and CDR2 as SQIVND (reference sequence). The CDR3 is CASSPGQSLYGYTF. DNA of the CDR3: TGTGCCAGTAGTCCCGGACAGAGTCTCTATGGCTACACCTTC.

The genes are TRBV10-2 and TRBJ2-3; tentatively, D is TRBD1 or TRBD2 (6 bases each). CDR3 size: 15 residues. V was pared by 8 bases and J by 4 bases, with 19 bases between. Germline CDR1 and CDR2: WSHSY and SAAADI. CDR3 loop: CASFPGRGQADTQYF. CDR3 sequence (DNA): TGCGCCAGCTTTCCGGGCCGGGGGCAGGCAGATACGCAGTATTTT.

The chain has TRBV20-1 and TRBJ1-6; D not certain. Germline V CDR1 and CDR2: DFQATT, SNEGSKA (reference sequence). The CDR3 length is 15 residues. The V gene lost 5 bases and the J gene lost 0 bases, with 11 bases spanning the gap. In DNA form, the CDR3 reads TGCAGTGCTCGTGTTACGAGCTCCTATAATTCACCCCTCCACTTT. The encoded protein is CSARVTSSYNSPLHF.